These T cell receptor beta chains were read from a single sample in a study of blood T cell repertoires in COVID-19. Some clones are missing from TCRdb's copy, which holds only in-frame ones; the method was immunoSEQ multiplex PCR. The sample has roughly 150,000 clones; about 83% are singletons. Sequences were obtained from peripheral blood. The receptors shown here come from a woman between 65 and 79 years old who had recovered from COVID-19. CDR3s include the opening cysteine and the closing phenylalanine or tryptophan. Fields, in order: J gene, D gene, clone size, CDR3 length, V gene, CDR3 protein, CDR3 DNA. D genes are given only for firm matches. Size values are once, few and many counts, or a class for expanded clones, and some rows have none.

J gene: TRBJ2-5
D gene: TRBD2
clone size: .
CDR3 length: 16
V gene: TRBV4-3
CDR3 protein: CASSQRGTTEGETQYF
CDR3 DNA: TGCGCCAGCAGCCAACGGGGGACTACCGAGGGGGAGACCCAGTACTTC

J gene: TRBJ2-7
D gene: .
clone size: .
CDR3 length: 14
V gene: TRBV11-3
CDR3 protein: CASSLDTGTYEQYF
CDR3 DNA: TGTGCCAGCAGCTTAGATACAGGAACCTACGAGCAGTACTTC

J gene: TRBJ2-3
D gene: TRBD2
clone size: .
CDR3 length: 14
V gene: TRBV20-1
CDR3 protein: CSASVAGGTDTQYF
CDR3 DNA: TGCAGTGCTAGTGTGGCGGGAGGGACAGATACGCAGTATTTT

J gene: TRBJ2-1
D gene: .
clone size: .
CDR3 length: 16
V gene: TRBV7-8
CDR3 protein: CASSPRQAWAYNEQFF
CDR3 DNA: TGTGCCAGCAGCCCCCGACAGGCCTGGGCCTACAATGAGCAGTTCTTC

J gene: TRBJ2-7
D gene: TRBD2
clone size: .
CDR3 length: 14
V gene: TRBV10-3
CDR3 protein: CAGGGPKSSYEQYF
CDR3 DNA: TGTGCCGGCGGGGGACCCAAGAGCTCCTACGAGCAGTACTTC

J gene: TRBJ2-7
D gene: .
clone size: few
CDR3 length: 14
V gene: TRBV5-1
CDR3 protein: CASSSSSATYEQYF
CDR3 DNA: TGCGCCAGCAGCTCATCTAGCGCCACCTACGAGCAGTACTTC

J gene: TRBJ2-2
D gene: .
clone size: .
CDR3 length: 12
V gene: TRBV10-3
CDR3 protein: CATRPESGELFF
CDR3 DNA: TGTGCCACCCGCCCTGAGAGCGGGGAGCTGTTTTTT

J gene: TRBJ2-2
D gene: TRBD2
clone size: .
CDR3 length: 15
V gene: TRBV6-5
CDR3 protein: CASSKTSLNTGELFF
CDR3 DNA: TGTGCCAGCAGTAAGACTAGCCTTAACACCGGGGAGCTGTTTTTT

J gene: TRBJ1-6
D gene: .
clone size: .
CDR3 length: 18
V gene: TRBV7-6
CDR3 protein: CASSLGSGGGHGNSPLHF
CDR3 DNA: TGTGCCAGCAGCTTAGGTTCCGGTGGGGGACATGGTAATTCACCCCTCCACTTT

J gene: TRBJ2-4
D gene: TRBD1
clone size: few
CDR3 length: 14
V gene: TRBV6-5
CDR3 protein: CASSRGQAKNIQYF
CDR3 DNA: TGTGCCAGCAGTAGGGGGCAAGCCAAAAACATTCAGTACTTC

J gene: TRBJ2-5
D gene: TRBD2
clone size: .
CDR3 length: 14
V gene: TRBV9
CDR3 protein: CASSVGGGQETQYF
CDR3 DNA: TGTGCCAGCAGCGTAGGGGGGGGCCAAGAGACCCAGTACTTC

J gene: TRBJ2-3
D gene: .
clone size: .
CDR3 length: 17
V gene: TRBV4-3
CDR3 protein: CASSQDGGQGRVDTQYF
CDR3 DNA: TGCGCCAGCAGCCAAGATGGTGGGCAGGGGAGGGTGGATACGCAGTATTTT

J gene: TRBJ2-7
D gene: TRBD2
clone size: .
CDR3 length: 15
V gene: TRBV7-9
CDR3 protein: CASSLAGSGAYEQYF
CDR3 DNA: TGTGCCAGCAGCTTAGCGGGGAGCGGGGCCTACGAGCAGTACTTC

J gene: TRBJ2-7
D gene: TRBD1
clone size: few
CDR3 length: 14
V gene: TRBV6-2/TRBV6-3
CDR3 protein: CASSYSGQAHEQYF
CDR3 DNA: TGTGCCAGCAGTTACTCGGGACAGGCCCACGAGCAGTACTTC

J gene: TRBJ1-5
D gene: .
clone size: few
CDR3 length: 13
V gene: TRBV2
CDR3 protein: CASGGEGYQPQHF
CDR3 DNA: TGTGCCAGCGGGGGGGAAGGATATCAGCCCCAGCATTTT

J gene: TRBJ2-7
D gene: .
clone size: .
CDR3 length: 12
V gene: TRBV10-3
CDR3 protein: CAISETGWEQYF
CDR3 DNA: TGTGCCATCAGTGAGACCGGGTGGGAGCAGTACTTC

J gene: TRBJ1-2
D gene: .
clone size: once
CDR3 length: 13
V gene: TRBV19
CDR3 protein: CASTPGGNYGYTF
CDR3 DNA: TGTGCCAGTACCCCGGGGGGGAACTATGGCTACACCTTC

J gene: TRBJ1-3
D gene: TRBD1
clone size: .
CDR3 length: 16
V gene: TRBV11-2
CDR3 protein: CASSLARTGTGNTIYF
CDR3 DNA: TGTGCCAGCAGCTTAGCCCGGACAGGGACTGGAAACACCATATATTTT

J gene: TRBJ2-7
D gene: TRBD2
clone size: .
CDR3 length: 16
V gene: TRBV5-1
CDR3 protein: CASSLTAGGPLGEQYF
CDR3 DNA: TGCGCCAGCAGCTTGACAGCGGGAGGGCCGTTGGGCGAGCAGTACTTC

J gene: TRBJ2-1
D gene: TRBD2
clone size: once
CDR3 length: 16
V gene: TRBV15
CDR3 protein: CATSSTSGGYTMGQFF
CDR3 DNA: TGTGCCACCAGCAGCACTAGCGGGGGGTACACAATGGGGCAGTTCTTC

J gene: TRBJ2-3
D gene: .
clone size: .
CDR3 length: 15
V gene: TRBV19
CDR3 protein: CASSMAGGGTDTQYF
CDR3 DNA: TGTGCCAGTAGTATGGCTGGAGGAGGCACAGATACGCAGTATTTT

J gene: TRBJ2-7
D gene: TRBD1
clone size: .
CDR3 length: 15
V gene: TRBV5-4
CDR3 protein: CASSSPTGSSYEQYF
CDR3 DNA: TGTGCCAGCAGCTCCCCGACAGGGAGCTCCTACGAGCAGTACTTC

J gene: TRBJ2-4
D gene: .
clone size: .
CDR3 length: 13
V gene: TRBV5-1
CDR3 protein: CASSPGNRYIQYF
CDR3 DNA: TGCGCCAGCAGCCCCGGGAACCGGTACATTCAGTACTTC

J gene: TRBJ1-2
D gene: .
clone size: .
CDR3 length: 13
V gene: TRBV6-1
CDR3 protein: CASSEGARMGYTF
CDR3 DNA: TGTGCCAGCAGTGAGGGGGCCCGGATGGGTTACACCTTC

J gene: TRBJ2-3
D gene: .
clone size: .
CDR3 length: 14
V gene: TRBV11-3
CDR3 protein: CASSRRTSTDTQYF
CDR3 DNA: TGTGCCAGCAGCAGGCGGACTAGCACAGATACGCAGTATTTT

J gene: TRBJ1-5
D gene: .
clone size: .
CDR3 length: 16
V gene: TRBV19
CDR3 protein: CASSPRAGRGNQPQHF
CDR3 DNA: TGTGCCAGTAGTCCCCGGGCGGGACGGGGCAATCAGCCCCAGCATTTT

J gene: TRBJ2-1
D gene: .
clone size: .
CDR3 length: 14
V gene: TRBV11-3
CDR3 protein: CASKNRAGGNEQFF
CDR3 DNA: TGTGCCAGTAAGAACAGGGCTGGGGGCAATGAGCAGTTCTTC

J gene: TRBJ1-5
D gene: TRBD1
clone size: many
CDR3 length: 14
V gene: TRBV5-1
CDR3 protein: CASSRTGGNQPQHF
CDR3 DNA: TGCGCCAGCAGCCGGACAGGGGGCAATCAGCCCCAGCATTTT

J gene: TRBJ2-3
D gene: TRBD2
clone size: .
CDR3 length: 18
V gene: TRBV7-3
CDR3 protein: CASSLGTSGVIATDTQYF
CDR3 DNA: TGTGCCAGCAGCTTAGGGACTAGCGGGGTGATCGCCACAGATACGCAGTATTTT

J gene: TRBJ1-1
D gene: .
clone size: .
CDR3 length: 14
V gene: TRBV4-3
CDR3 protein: CASSQEGDSGRAFF
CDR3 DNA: TGCGCCAGCAGCCAAGAGGGGGACTCAGGGCGGGCTTTCTTT

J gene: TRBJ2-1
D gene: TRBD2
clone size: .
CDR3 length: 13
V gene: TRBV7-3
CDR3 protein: CASSPVSGNEQFF
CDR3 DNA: TGTGCCAGCAGCCCCGTTAGCGGGAATGAGCAGTTCTTC

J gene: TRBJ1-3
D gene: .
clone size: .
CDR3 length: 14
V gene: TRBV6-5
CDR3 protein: CASRQDYSGNTIYF
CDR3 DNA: TGTGCCAGCAGACAGGATTACTCTGGAAACACCATATATTTT

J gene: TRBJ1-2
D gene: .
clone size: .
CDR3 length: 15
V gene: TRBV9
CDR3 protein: CASSVDPLGGVGYTF
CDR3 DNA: TGTGCCAGCAGCGTAGACCCCTTGGGGGGTGTTGGCTACACCTTC

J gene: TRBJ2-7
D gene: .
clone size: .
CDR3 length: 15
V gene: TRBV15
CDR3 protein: CATSRDPLTNYEQYF
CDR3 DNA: TGTGCCACCAGCAGAGATCCGCTAACCAACTACGAGCAGTACTTC

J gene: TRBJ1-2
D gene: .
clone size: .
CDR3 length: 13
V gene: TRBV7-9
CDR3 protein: CASSLGAGYGYTF
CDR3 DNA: TGTGCCAGCAGCTTAGGGGCTGGATATGGCTACACCTTC

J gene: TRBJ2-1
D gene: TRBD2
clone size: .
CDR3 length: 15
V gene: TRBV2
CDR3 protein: CAGSGASGRGNEQFF
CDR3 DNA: TGTGCCGGTTCCGGGGCTAGCGGGAGGGGGAATGAGCAGTTCTTC

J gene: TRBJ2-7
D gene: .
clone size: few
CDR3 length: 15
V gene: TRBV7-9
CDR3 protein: CASSRKGGPSYEQYF
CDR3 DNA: TGTGCCAGCAGCCGGAAGGGGGGGCCCTCCTACGAGCAGTACTTC

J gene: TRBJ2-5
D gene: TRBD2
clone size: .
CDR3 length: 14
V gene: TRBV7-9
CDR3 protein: CASSPARTSETQYF
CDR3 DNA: TGTGCCAGCAGCCCGGCCCGGACTAGCGAGACCCAGTACTTC

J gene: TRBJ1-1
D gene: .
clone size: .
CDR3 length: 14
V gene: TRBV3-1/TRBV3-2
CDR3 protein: CASSQDLGSWEAFF
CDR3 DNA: TGTGCCAGCAGCCAAGATCTGGGGAGCTGGGAAGCTTTCTTT

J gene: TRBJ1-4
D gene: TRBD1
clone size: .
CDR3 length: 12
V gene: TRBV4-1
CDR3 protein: CASSYRGEKLFF
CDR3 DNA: TGCGCCAGCAGTTACAGGGGGGAAAAACTGTTTTTT

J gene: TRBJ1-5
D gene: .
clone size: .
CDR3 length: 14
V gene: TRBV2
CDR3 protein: CASSEQAGNQPQHF
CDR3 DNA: TGTGCCAGCAGTGAACAAGCCGGTAATCAGCCCCAGCATTTT

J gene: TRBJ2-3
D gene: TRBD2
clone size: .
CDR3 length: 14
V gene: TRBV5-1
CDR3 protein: CASSPGLAQDTQYF
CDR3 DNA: TGCGCCAGCAGCCCCGGACTAGCGCAAGATACGCAGTATTTT

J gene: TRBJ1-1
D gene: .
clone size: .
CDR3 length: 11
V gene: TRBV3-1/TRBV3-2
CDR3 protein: CASSQDLQVFF
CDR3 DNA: TGTGCCAGCAGCCAAGATTTGCAGGTCTTCTTT

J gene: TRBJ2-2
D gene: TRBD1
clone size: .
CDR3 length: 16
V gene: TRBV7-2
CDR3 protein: CASSSTGQGWAGELFF
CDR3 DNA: TGTGCCAGCAGCTCCACGGGACAGGGTTGGGCCGGGGAGCTGTTTTTT

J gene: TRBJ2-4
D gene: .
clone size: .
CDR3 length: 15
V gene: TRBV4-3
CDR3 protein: CASSRQEGEGNIQYF
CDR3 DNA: TGCGCCAGCAGCCGGCAAGAGGGGGAGGGAAACATTCAGTACTTC

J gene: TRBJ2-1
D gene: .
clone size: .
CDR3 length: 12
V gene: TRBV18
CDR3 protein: CASRLEDNEQFF
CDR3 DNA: TGTGCCAGCCGCCTGGAGGACAATGAGCAGTTCTTC

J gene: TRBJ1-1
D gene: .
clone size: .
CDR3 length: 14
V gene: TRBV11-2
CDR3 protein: CASSLGFSGQQAFF
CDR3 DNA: TGTGCCAGCAGCTTAGGGTTTTCCGGACAGCAGGCTTTCTTT

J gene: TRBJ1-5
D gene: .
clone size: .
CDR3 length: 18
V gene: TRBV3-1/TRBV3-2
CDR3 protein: CASSPRGIGALGNQPQHF
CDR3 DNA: TGTGCCAGCAGCCCGCGGGGAATTGGGGCCTTGGGGAATCAGCCCCAGCATTTT